This entry lists 21 T cell receptor beta chains sequenced from one sample in a study of blood T cells in healthy people across ages. A J-beta primer mix and a sample-barcoded 5' primer were used in a second PCR of about 7 to 12 cycles. TCRdb re-called the 5' RACE reads with MiXCR, one entry per CDR3 protein. Here the sample spans around 1,000,000 distinct CDR3 sequences, about 23% being singletons. These data were also filed under a second study, of T cells of mothers and their children.

The specimen sequenced was blood. These receptors were taken from a girl under 10 years old in good health.

This clonotype was seen a handful of times. The chain is built from TRBV20-1 and TRBJ2-5; 12 nucleotides match TRBD2. V lost 0 bases to trimming and J lost 2 bases; unmatched junction nucleotides: 4. Germline CDR1 is DFQATT and CDR2 is SNEGSKA (reference sequence). The CDR3 runs to 16 residues. The CDR3 nucleotides are TGCAGTGCTAGAGATCTCGGACTAGCGGGGCAAGAGACCCAGTACTTC. It encodes CSARDLGLAGQETQYF.

This sequence joins TRBV7-2 and TRBJ2-1; no clear D gene. The CDR3 spans 15 residues. The V end lost 5 bases, the J end lost 7 bases, and 18 bases lay between the germline ends. Germline V gene data show CDR1 as SGHTA and CDR2 as FQGNSA. The CDR3 DNA sequence: TGTGCCAGCAGCCCCGCCCGGCGGATAGTGAATGAGCAGTTCTTC. Its translation is CASSPARRIVNEQFF.

This clonotype appeared a few times. V and J are TRBV12-3 or TRBV12-4 and TRBJ2-1; 9 bases are a match to TRBD2. The J call is uncertain, as TRBJ2-5 better fits the DNA end. This CDR3 is 13 amino acids long. The CDR3 nucleotides are TGTGCCACCCGAGCGGGAGGCGGGGAGACCCAGTACTTC. Translated: CATRAGGGETQYF.

The sample holds a few counts of this clonotype. CDR3 protein: CASSMRRSGSFYEQYF. In DNA form, the CDR3 reads TGTGCCAGCAGCATGAGACGTAGCGGGAGTTTCTACGAGCAGTACTTC. The chain joins TRBV12-3 or TRBV12-4 to TRBJ2-7, with TRBD2 matching 9 bases. This CDR3 has 16 residues. V dropped 6 bases and J dropped 3; count of bases not matched to a gene: 12.

The J gene is TRBJ2-2, the V gene TRBV7-9; TRBD1 matches 11 bases. CDR1 SEHNR and CDR2 FQNEAQ come from the germline V gene (reference sequence). The CDR3 sequence is 16 residues long. V lost 4 bases and J lost 4; bases outside the gene matches: 5. The CDR3, as DNA: TGTGCCAGCAGCTCGGGACAGGGGGTCTCCACCGGGGAGCTGTTTTTT. Translation gives CASSSGQGVSTGELFF. Supplemented by reference TRBV7-9 and TRBJ2-2, the full variable domain reads DTGVSQNPRHKITKRGQNVTFRCDPISEHNRLYWYRQTLGQGPEFLTYFQNEAQLEKSRLLSDRFSAERPKGSFSTLEIQRTEQGDSAMYLCASSSGQGVSTGELFFGEGSRLTVL.

This clonotype was seen only a few times. The chain uses TRBV7-9 and TRBJ1-4; no definite D call. V was pared by 3 bases and J by 7 bases, with 12 bases between. CDR1 and CDR2 from the germline V gene are SEHNR and FQNEAQ (reference sequence). The length of the CDR3 is 14 residues. CDR3 in amino acids: CASSFQRDGEKLFF. In DNA, the CDR3 is TGTGCCAGCAGCTTCCAGAGGGATGGTGAAAAACTGTTTTTT.

This chain connects TRBV5-5 to TRBJ2-7; D uncertain. The CDR3 loop spans 17 amino acids. The germline V gene has CDR1 SGHKS and CDR2 YYEKEE (reference sequence). Trimming took off 0 bases at V and 2 bases at J, with 18 bases between the two ends. DNA for the CDR3: TGTGCCAGCAGCTTGGTCAGTTTTGGGCAGAAACCCTACGAGCAGTACTTC. Residues: CASSLVSFGQKPYEQYF.

In this sample, this clonotype turned up many times. The chain uses TRBV5-1 and TRBJ2-2, with TRBD1 matching over 9 bases. There are 15 residues in the CDR3. Germline values: CDR1 SGHRS, CDR2 YFSETQ. The V segment lost 4 bases and the J segment 2 bases; nucleotides outside the gene matches: 3. The CDR3: CASSLGQGNTGELFF. CDR3 coding DNA: TGCGCCAGCAGCCTGGGACAGGGAAACACCGGGGAGCTGTTTTTT.

This clonotype was seen more than once but under ten times. The chain carries TRBV14 and TRBJ2-1; TRBD1 might be the D (6 bases). The V end was cut by 7 bases, the J end by 9 bases, with 16 bases between. Germline lookup yields CDR1 SGHDN and CDR2 FVKESK. The CDR3 extends over 13 amino acids. CDR3 in amino acids: CASNRLTQGEQFF. The CDR3 DNA reads as TGTGCCAGCAACCGTTTAACACAGGGTGAGCAGTTCTTC.

The V and J genes are TRBV28 and TRBJ1-1, with D possibly matching TRBD1 (5 bases). The CDR3 contains 14 residues. Per the germline V gene, CDR1 is MDHEN and CDR2 is SYDVKM. V shed 8 bases and J shed 3 bases, with 16 bases lying between them. This chain's CDR3 is CASYPTTRDTEAFF. In DNA form, the CDR3 reads TGTGCCAGCTACCCGACTACCAGGGACACTGAAGCTTTCTTT.

This sequence joins TRBV7-3 and TRBJ2-5; D unclear. The length of the CDR3 is 13 residues. The germline V gene encodes CDR1 SGHTA and CDR2 FQGTGA. Trimming removed 3 bases at V and 7 bases at J, with 12 bases between. The CDR3 sequence is CASSFGSPGTQYF. In nucleotides, the CDR3 is TGTGCCAGCAGCTTCGGTTCCCCCGGGACCCAGTACTTC. Full variable domain (remainder filled in from reference TRBV7-3 and TRBJ2-5): GAGVSQTPSNKVTEKGKYVELRCDPISGHTALYWYRQSLGQGPEFLIYFQGTGAADDSGLPNDRFFAVRPEGSVSTLKIQRTERGDSAVYLCASSFGSPGTQYFGPGTRLLVL.

The chain couples TRBV3-1 to TRBJ1-3; D ambiguous. There are 13 residues in the CDR3. V dropped 7 bases and J dropped 2 bases, with 9 bases sitting between them. Germline values: CDR1 LGHDT, CDR2 YNNKEL (reference sequence). The CDR3 spells CASKIGPGNTIYF. The CDR3, as DNA: TGTGCCAGCAAAATCGGGCCTGGAAACACCATATATTTT.

The J gene is TRBJ2-3, the V gene TRBV29-1; TRBD2 is a possible D gene (5 bases). V was shortened by 0 bases and J by 1 base, with 17 bases between the two germline ends. The CDR3 runs 17 residues. CDR1 is SQVTM and CDR2 is ANQGSEA in the germline V gene. CDR3 sequence reads: CSVEDLEDPVRTDTQYF. The CDR3 DNA reads TGCAGCGTTGAAGATCTGGAGGACCCCGTGCGCACAGATACGCAGTATTTT.

The genes are TRBV3-1 and TRBJ2-5, with 7 positions matching TRBD2. Trimming took 3 bases from V and 1 from J; bases not matched to a gene: 11. In germline, CDR1 is LGHDT, CDR2 YNNKEL (reference sequence). The CDR3 totals 17 residues. The CDR3 protein is CASSQGSAGESQETQYF. As DNA, the CDR3 is TGTGCCAGCAGCCAGGGTTCTGCGGGGGAGTCCCAAGAGACCCAGTACTTC.

V gene TRBV5-1 combines with J gene TRBJ2-5; 9 nucleotides line up with TRBD2. The J call may not be correct, given that the DNA end is closer to TRBJ2-1. Germline-derived CDR1 and CDR2 are SGHRS and YFSETQ. The CDR3 is made up of 18 amino acids. Here the CDR3 reads CASSDPEGIAGVLHEQFF. For the CDR3, the DNA is TGCGCCAGCAGCGACCCCGAAGGGATAGCGGGAGTTTTGCATGAGCAGTTCTTC.

The table lists this clonotype with a few counts. The chain joins TRBV27 to TRBJ2-5; D is possibly TRBD1 (6 bases). The germline CDR1 and CDR2 sequences are MNHEY and SMNVEV (reference sequence). Trimming removed 6 bases at V and 3 bases at J, with 14 bases between. The CDR3 has 14 residues. The CDR3 protein is CASSPWDTEETQYF. CDR3 nucleotides: TGTGCCAGCAGCCCCTGGGACACCGAAGAGACCCAGTACTTC.

The rearrangement links TRBV29-1 to TRBJ1-6; no firm D call. The germline V and J ends were trimmed by 4 bases and 5 bases, with 6 bases remaining between them. The CDR3 contains 12 residues. From germline, CDR1 is SQVTM and CDR2 ANQGSEA. CDR3 coding DNA: TGCAGCGTTGGTTCGAATAATTCACCCCTCCACTTT. It yields the protein CSVGSNNSPLHF.

The rearrangement links TRBV4-2 to TRBJ2-7; possible D gene TRBD2, 6 bases. Trimming stripped 3 bases from V and 1 base from J, with 16 bases between. This CDR3 comprises 16 residues. Germline V lookup: CDR1 LGHNA, CDR2 YNFKEQ. CDR3 nucleotides: TGTGCCAGCAGCCAGTCTACGGCGGGACTTTCCTACGAGCAGTACTTC. Its translation is CASSQSTAGLSYEQYF.

The chain has TRBV7-9 and TRBJ1-6; D is possibly TRBD1 (6 bases). Germline lookup yields CDR1 SEHNR and CDR2 FQNEAQ (reference sequence). The CDR3 runs to 13 residues. Trimming removed 3 bases at V and 14 bases at J, with 14 bases between. Written as DNA, the CDR3 is TGTGCCAGCAGCTTTCAGGGGCTGGGATCCCTCCACTTT. Translating gives CASSFQGLGSLHF.

This clonotype was seen a handful of times. This chain uses TRBV29-1 with TRBJ1-1, with TRBD1 as a possible D gene (6 bases). Trimming removed 6 bases from V and 0 bases from J, with 23 bases in between. Germline V lookup: CDR1 SQVTM, CDR2 ANQGSEA. The CDR3 runs to 17 residues. DNA for the CDR3: TGCAGCGTAATAAGGGGTCAGGGGATAGGGATGAACACTGAAGCTTTCTTT. As protein: CSVIRGQGIGMNTEAFF.

This clonotype came up a few times. The genes are TRBV5-1 and TRBJ2-1, with 9 nucleotides matching TRBD2. Germline values: CDR1 SGHRS, CDR2 YFSETQ. The V segment lost 0 bases and the J segment 5 bases; nucleotides outside the gene matches: 3. The CDR3 sequence is 15 residues long. CDR3 amino acids: CASSLAVAGDNEQFF. CDR3 nucleotides: TGCGCCAGCAGCTTGGCGGTAGCGGGGGACAATGAGCAGTTCTTC.